The present T cell receptor (beta chain) was sequenced within a study of T cell repertoires in cytomegalovirus infection. Overall study: From public TCR beta signatures came an indication of both CMV infection and matching HLA type. General study findings and limits: Clonotype analysis showed dominance of the ex vivo response by HLA-C-restricted CMV-specific TCR beta clonotypes.

Germline loops: CDR1 SNHLY, CDR2 FYNNEI. CDR3 length equals 12 residues. Trimming removed 1 base from V and 6 bases from J, with 4 bases in between. This clonotype was counted a few times. Its antigen remains unidentified. TCRdb processed the reads anew with MiXCR; each CDR3 protein has one entry. Of around 100,000 distinct CDR3 sequences listed, roughly 9.1% are singletons. This clonotype originated in a human donor in good health (CMV status not recorded). Some clones in this sample may be carry-over from other donors' samples. Source material: PBMCs, sequenced either directly or after in vitro stimulation (not recorded which). This chain connects TRBV2 to TRBJ1-5; no clear D gene. The CDR3 region has the DNA TGTGCCAGCAGTGAAGGGGGTCAGCCCCAGCATTTT. It encodes CASSEGGQPQHF.